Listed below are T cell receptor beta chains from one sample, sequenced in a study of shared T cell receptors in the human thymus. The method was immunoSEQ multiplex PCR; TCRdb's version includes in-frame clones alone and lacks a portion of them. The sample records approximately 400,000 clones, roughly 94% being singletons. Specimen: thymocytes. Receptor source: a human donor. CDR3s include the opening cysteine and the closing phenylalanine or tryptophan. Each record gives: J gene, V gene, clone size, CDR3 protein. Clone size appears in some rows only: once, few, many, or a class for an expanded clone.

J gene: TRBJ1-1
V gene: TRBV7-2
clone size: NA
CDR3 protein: CASSWLGASDTEAFF

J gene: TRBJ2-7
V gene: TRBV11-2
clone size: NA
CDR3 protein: CASSSQPLETYEQYF

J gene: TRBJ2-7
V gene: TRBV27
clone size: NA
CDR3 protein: CASSLFARRTYEQYF

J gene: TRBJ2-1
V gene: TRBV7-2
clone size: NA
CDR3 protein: CASSDVGGGSYNEQFF

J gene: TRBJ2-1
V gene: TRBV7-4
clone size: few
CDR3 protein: CASTKRRARQFF

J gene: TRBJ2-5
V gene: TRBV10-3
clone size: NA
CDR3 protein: CAISEPLETQYF

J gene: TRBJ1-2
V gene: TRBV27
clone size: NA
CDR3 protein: CASSLAASYGYTF

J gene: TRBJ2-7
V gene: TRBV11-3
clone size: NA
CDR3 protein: CASSFFPYEQYF

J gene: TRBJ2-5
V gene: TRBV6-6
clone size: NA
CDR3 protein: CASTRGEALKETQYF

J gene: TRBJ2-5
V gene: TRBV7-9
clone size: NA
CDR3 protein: CASSHGIREAGETQYF

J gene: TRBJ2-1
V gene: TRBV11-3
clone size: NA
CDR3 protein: CASSPWSPGEQFF

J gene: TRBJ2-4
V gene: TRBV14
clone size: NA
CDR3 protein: CASSLLPRGLAKNIQYF

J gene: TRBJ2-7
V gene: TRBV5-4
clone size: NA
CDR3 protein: CASSPLAASSYEQYF

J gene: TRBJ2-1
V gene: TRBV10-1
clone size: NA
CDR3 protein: CASSGRGLAGGESYNEQFF

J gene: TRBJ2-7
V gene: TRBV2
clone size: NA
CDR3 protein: CASRDGPPFGEQYF

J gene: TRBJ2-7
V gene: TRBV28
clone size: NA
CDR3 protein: CASSFSYEQYF

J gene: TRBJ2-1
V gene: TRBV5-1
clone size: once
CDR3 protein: CASSLRTGGYNEQFF